Each of the 13 T cell receptor beta chains below was sequenced from the same sample in a study of graft-versus-host responses after intestinal transplantation (dated by TCRdb to about 2021). The time point label on this specimen signifies: cells obtained before transplantation from donor or recipient. Library prep was done by the immunoSEQ multiplex PCR assay. TCRdb limited this immuneACCESS table to in-frame rearrangements with V and J called. A share of clones is missing; checked studies link under half to unresolved V genes, and the rest is unexplained. This sample is represented by roughly 97,000 clones; about nine tenths of them were singletons. About 0.18% of the sample goes to the ten largest clones. Their recognized antigens are unknown. The sample here was unstimulated CD4+ T cells sorted from spleen or lymph node cells, taken before transplant. All receptors derive from a human donor who was the organ donor for an intestinal transplant.

This rearrangement joins TRBV29-1 to TRBJ1-5; D possibly corresponds to TRBD1 (6 bases). CDR3 size: 13 residues. Germline CDR1 and CDR2: SQVTM and ANQGSEA. V was shortened by 2 bases and J by 3 bases, with 8 bases between the two germline ends. For the CDR3, the DNA is TGCAGCGTTGAAACAGGGAACAATCAGCCCCAGCATTTT. Its protein product is CSVETGNNQPQHF.

The rearrangement uses TRBV5-1 and TRBJ2-5; 11 positions agree with TRBD2. V dropped 5 bases and J dropped 5; count of bases not matched to a gene: 8. Per the germline V gene, CDR1 is SGHRS and CDR2 is YFSETQ. The CDR3 is made up of 15 amino acids. CDR3 loop: CASRVLAGGGETQYF. CDR3 DNA: TGCGCCAGCAGAGTGCTAGCGGGGGGCGGGGAGACCCAGTACTTC. Full variable domain (remainder filled in from reference TRBV5-1 and TRBJ2-5): KAGVTQTPRYLIKTRGQQVTLSCSPISGHRSVSWYQQTPGQGLQFLFEYFSETQRNKGNFPGRFSGRQFSNSRSEMNVSTLELGDSALYLCASRVLAGGGETQYFGPGTRLLVL.

This clone occurred once. This rearrangement joins TRBV19 to TRBJ1-1; D possibly corresponds to TRBD1 (6 bases). Germline-derived CDR1 and CDR2 are LNHDA and SQIVND (reference sequence). The V end was cut by 4 bases, the J end by 3 bases, with 18 bases between. This CDR3 is 16 amino acids long. CDR3 residues: CASSTIPQGRDTEAFF. In DNA, the CDR3 is TGTGCCAGTAGTACCATCCCACAGGGCCGGGACACTGAAGCTTTCTTT.

This clone was seen only once. The J gene is TRBJ2-5, the V gene TRBV5-1; no clear D gene. Per the germline V gene, CDR1 is SGHRS and CDR2 is YFSETQ. The CDR3 spans 12 residues. Trimming removed 2 bases at V and 5 bases at J, with 7 bases between. Here the CDR3 DNA reads TGCGCCAGCAGCTTAACTCTTGAGACCCAGTACTTC. It codes for CASSLTLETQYF.

A note on this clone: Other nucleotide sequences from this sample produce the same CDR3. This sequence joins TRBV5-1 and TRBJ1-2, with a possible D match to TRBD1 (6 bases). V was pared by 0 bases and J by 6 bases, with 6 bases between. The CDR3 runs 12 residues. Germline CDR1 SGHRS, CDR2 YFSETQ. The CDR3 nucleotides read TGCGCCAGCAGCTTGGGGACAGATGGCTACACCTTC. Translated: CASSLGTDGYTF.

The chain carries TRBV29-1 and TRBJ2-5, with 12 bases identical to TRBD2. This CDR3 spans 16 amino acids. The V gene's germline CDR1 is SQVTM and CDR2 ANQGSEA. V gave up 6 bases and J gave up 7 bases; unmatched junction bases: 15. The CDR3: CSVATSGGPKSGTQYF. The CDR3 region has the DNA TGCAGCGTCGCGACTAGCGGGGGTCCCAAATCGGGGACCCAGTACTTC.

This rearrangement joins TRBV2 to TRBJ2-1; 10 bases match TRBD2. The CDR3 is 15 residues long. After removal of 7 bases from V and 0 bases from J, the junction contained 3 bases not matched to a gene. Per germline, CDR1 SNHLY and CDR2 FYNNEI. CDR3 sequence: CASTPSGSSYNEQFF. In DNA, the CDR3 is TGTGCCAGCACTCCTAGCGGGAGCTCCTACAATGAGCAGTTCTTC.

As to this clone: The junction departs from the called germline gene at one end, perhaps through a read error. This chain links TRBV4-3 with TRBJ2-7; TRBD1 matches 9 bases. The germline V gene encodes CDR1 LGHNA and CDR2 YSLEER. The length of the CDR3 is 15 residues. CDR3 amino acids: CASSLSGTGSSEQYF. In DNA form, the CDR3 reads TGCGCCAGCAGCCTGTCCGGGACAGGGTCCTCCGAGCAGTACTTC.

The chain is built from TRBV9 and TRBJ2-3; 13 bases map to TRBD2. The V segment lost 5 bases and the J segment 5 bases; nucleotides outside the gene matches: 5. The CDR3 length is 15 residues. Per germline, CDR1 SGDLS and CDR2 YYNGEE. The CDR3 bases are TGTGCCAGCAGTAAAACTAGCGGGGGGGGAGATACGCAGTATTTT. Translating it yields CASSKTSGGGDTQYF.

The chain recombines TRBV14 with TRBJ2-7, with D tentatively TRBD2 (7 bases). Trimming removed 6 bases at V and 1 base at J, with 19 bases between. The germline V gene has CDR1 SGHDN and CDR2 FVKESK. The CDR3 runs to 16 residues. DNA of the CDR3: TGTGCCAGCAGTCCAAGGAGGGGGGAGGGGTCCTACGAGCAGTACTTC. Translation gives CASSPRRGEGSYEQYF.

Only one count was recorded for this clone. The genes are TRBV29-1 and TRBJ2-3, with D possibly being TRBD2 (6 bases). In germline, CDR1 is SQVTM, CDR2 ANQGSEA. The CDR3 is made up of 15 amino acids. Trimming removed 6 bases at V and 2 bases at J, with 18 bases between. CDR3 residues: CSVEKIWGDTDTQYF. The CDR3 region has the DNA TGCAGCGTAGAAAAAATTTGGGGGGACACAGATACGCAGTATTTT.

J is TRBJ1-1 and V is TRBV10-3, with 8 bases aligning to TRBD1. The CDR3 covers 14 residues. The V gene's germline CDR1 is ENHRY and CDR2 SYGVKD. Trimming took 6 bases from V and 1 from J; bases not matched to a gene: 4. The CDR3 nucleotides are TGTGCCATCAGGACAGGGGAGTGGAACACTGAAGCTTTCTTT. Its translation: CAIRTGEWNTEAFF.

V is TRBV29-1 and J is TRBJ1-3, with 9 nucleotides matching TRBD1. Germline-derived CDR1 and CDR2 are SQVTM and ANQGSEA. This CDR3 has 14 amino acids. The CDR3 DNA follows: TGCAGTGCCGGGACAGGGAGGCCTGGAAACACCATATATTTT. The encoded protein is CSAGTGRPGNTIYF.